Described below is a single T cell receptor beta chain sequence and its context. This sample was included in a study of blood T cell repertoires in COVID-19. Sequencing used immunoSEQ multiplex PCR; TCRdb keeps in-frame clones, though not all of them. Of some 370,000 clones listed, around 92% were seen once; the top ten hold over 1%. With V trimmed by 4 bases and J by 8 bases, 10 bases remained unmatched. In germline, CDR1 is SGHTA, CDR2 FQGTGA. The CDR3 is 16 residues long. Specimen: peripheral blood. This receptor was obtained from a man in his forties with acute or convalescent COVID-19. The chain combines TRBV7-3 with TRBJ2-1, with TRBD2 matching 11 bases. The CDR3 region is CASSYIAGGHWDEQFF. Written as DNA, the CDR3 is TGTGCCAGCAGCTATATAGCGGGAGGGCATTGGGATGAGCAGTTCTTC.